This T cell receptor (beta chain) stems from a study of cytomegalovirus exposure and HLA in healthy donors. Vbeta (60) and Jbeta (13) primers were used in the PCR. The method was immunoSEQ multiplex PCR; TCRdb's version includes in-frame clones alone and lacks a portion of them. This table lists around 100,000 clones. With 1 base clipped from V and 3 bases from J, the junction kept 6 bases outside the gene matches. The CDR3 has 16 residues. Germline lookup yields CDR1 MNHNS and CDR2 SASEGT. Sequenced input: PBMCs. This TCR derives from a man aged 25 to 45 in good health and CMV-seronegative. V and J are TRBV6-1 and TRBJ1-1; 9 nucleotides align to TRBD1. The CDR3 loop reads CASSEGWDRDDTEAFF. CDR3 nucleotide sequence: TGTGCCAGCAGTGAAGGCTGGGACAGGGATGACACTGAAGCTTTCTTT.